The clone carrying this TCR beta chain was detected ten times or more. Its target is unknown. TCR beta CDR3 regions were amplified from RNA. The HTBI primer set drove a first-round RT-PCR of the TCR CDR3. Each CDR3 protein gets one entry after TCRdb re-called the multiplex PCR reads with MiXCR. The table includes fewer than 500,000 distinct CDR3 sequences, approximately 12% detected once. This sample is part of a study of T cells in Graves' hyperthyroidism and ophthalmopathy. Study details: Peripheral blood collection took place at initial diagnosis, before any treatment. Study results and limitations: In the analysis, a 13 V-J model separated ophthalmopathy from stable hyperthyroidism. In the blood, most expanded thyroid clonotypes above 0.001 appeared as well.

Hyperthyroidism in the patients, aged 18 to 65, was newly diagnosed and under 2 months in duration. The TCR comes from a man younger than 40 with Graves' hyperthyroidism that later progressed to Graves' ophthalmopathy. The sample was blood.

The CDR3 region is CSARPGYLYEQYF. CDR3 nucleotide sequence: TGCAGTGCACGTCCGGGATACCTCTACGAGCAGTACTTC. The chain employs TRBV20-1 and TRBJ2-7; D is possibly TRBD2 (5 bases). The length of the CDR3 is 13 residues. Trimming removed 6 bases at V and 3 bases at J, with 15 bases between. The germline V gene encodes CDR1 DFQATT and CDR2 SNEGSKA (reference sequence).